This T cell receptor beta chain was documented in a study of cytomegalovirus exposure and HLA in healthy donors. Vbeta (60) and Jbeta (13) primers were used in the PCR. Assay: immunoSEQ multiplex PCR; the TCRdb copy retains only in-frame clones and omits some. The sample records over 100,000 clones, around three quarters being singletons. Trimming took off 8 bases at V and 2 bases at J, with 12 bases between the two ends. The CDR3 runs to 12 residues. Looked up from germline, CDR1 is SQVTM and CDR2 is ANQGSEA. Sequenced sample: PBMCs. The chain carries TRBV29-1 and TRBJ1-2; D gene ambiguous. The sequence was collected from a man between 25 and 39 years old in good health and CMV-seronegative. The DNA of the CDR3 is TGCAGCATCTATGGTTCGAACTATGGCTACACCTTC. Translating gives CSIYGSNYGYTF.